The 25 T cell receptor beta chains presented below share a single source sample, sequenced in a study of T cell responses to AZD1222 COVID-19 vaccine. Assay: immunoSEQ multiplex PCR; the TCRdb copy retains only in-frame clones and omits some. The profile shows 150,000 or so clones, about nine tenths of them singletons. The specimen comprised peripheral blood, sampled on day 0 of AZD1222 vaccination. The receptors stem from an adult in good health.

This clone was seen a single time. V gene TRBV9 combines with J gene TRBJ2-1; TRBD2 aligns across 7 bases. V shed 2 bases and J 1 base; nucleotides not matched to a gene: 3. The CDR3 contains 15 residues. Germline lookup yields CDR1 SGDLS and CDR2 YYNGEE. CDR3 DNA: TGTGCCAGCAGCGTGACTAGCTCGTCCTACAATGAGCAGTTCTTC. Translation: CASSVTSSSYNEQFF.

The V and J genes are TRBV2 and TRBJ2-7, with 9 bases identical to TRBD2. Per the germline V gene, CDR1 is SNHLY and CDR2 is FYNNEI. CDR3 length: 16 residues. V lost 4 bases to trimming and J lost 0 bases; unmatched junction nucleotides: 7. As DNA, the CDR3 is TGTGCCAGCAGTGCCCGTCTAGCGGGGATCTCCTACGAGCAGTACTTC. Protein sequence: CASSARLAGISYEQYF.

The CDR3 here is CASSLGGGSHEQFF. DNA for the CDR3: TGTGCCAGCAGCTTAGGCGGAGGGAGCCATGAGCAGTTCTTC. V and J are TRBV7-2 and TRBJ2-1; D might be TRBD2 (6 bases). Germline CDR1 SGHTA, CDR2 FQGNSA. V gave up 1 base and J gave up 8 bases, with 12 bases separating them. The CDR3 totals 14 residues.

The chain combines TRBV19 with TRBJ1-2, with 9 bases fitting TRBD1. Germline CDR1 and CDR2: LNHDA and SQIVND (reference sequence). V shed 4 bases, J shed 5 bases, and the junction held 8 bases outside the gene matches. The CDR3 sequence is 15 residues long. CDR3 protein: CASSTDRGGSYGYTF. The CDR3 DNA is TGTGCCAGTAGTACGGACAGGGGAGGCTCTTATGGCTACACCTTC.

The rearrangement uses TRBV4-2 and TRBJ2-7; the D is unclear. Germline-derived CDR1 and CDR2 are LGHNA and YNFKEQ. The CDR3 runs 17 residues. V was clipped by 3 bases and J by 0 bases, with 18 bases between them. CDR3 sequence reads: CASSQRTSSLFSYEQYF. The CDR3 coding sequence is TGTGCCAGCAGCCAGCGTACATCGAGTCTCTTCTCCTACGAGCAGTACTTC.

The chain has TRBV28 and TRBJ2-7; 8 positions match TRBD2. The ends lost 6 bases at V and 0 bases at J; junction bases unmatched: 7. CDR1 MDHEN and CDR2 SYDVKM come from the germline V gene. The CDR3 is 15 amino acids. The CDR3, as DNA: TGTGCCAGCAGGGGCGGAAGCGGGAGCTCCTACGAGCAGTACTTC. Its translation: CASRGGSGSSYEQYF.

This chain joins TRBV10-3 and TRBJ1-1; 7 bases fit TRBD1. Trimming took 6 bases from V and 0 from J; bases not matched to a gene: 7. Germline V gene sequence: CDR1 ENHRY, CDR2 SYGVKD. The CDR3 totals 15 residues. In nucleotides, the CDR3 is TGTGCCATCAGCCAGACAGGGACTATGAACACTGAAGCTTTCTTT. This gives the protein CAISQTGTMNTEAFF.

The rearrangement links TRBV12-5 to TRBJ2-7, with 7 bases identical to TRBD1. The length of the CDR3 is 17 residues. V shed 4 bases and J 4 bases; nucleotides not matched to a gene: 16. Germline V CDR1 and CDR2: LGHNT, FRNRAP. The CDR3 loop is CASGWSQNRGEGYEQYF. The DNA for the CDR3 is TGTGCTAGTGGTTGGTCCCAAAACAGGGGAGAAGGGTACGAGCAGTACTTC.

The J gene is TRBJ1-1, the V gene TRBV2; D may be TRBD1 (5 bases). Germline values: CDR1 SNHLY, CDR2 FYNNEI. V dropped 4 bases and J dropped 2 bases, with 14 bases sitting between them. The CDR3 consists of 15 residues. The CDR3 region has the DNA TGTGCCAGCAGTGCCCACGGGACCGCAAACACTGAAGCTTTCTTT. This gives the protein CASSAHGTANTEAFF.

The rearrangement uses TRBV2 and TRBJ1-5; 9 bases are a match to TRBD1. The germline V gene has CDR1 SNHLY and CDR2 FYNNEI. The length of the CDR3 is 15 residues. Germline trimming cut 6 bases from V and 7 bases from J; bases unmatched to any gene: 10. CDR3 sequence reads: CASRDSLTGGQPQHF. As DNA, the CDR3 is TGTGCCAGCAGGGACTCCCTAACAGGGGGCCAGCCCCAGCATTTT. The whole variable domain, remainder taken from reference TRBV2 and TRBJ1-5, is EPEVTQTPSHQVTQMGQEVILRCVPISNHLYFYWYRQILGQKVEFLVSFYNNEISEKSEIFDDQFSVERPDGSNFTLKIRSTKLEDSAMYFCASRDSLTGGQPQHFGDGTRLSIL.

The V and J genes are TRBV6-5 and TRBJ2-1; 7 bases align to TRBD1. Germline V gene data show CDR1 as MNHEY and CDR2 as SVGAGI. The CDR3 length is 14 residues. V trimming: 2 bases; J trimming: 5 bases; junction bases outside the gene matches: 3. The DNA for the CDR3 is TGTGCCAGCAGTTACAATGGACAGGACAATGAGCAGTTCTTC. It translates to CASSYNGQDNEQFF.

V gene TRBV18 combines with J gene TRBJ2-1; 13 bases agree with TRBD2. The trim removed 3 bases at V and 4 bases at J, leaving 15 bases unmatched. This CDR3 contains 20 residues. The germline V gene has CDR1 KGHSH and CDR2 LQKENI. The DNA of the CDR3 is TGTGCCAGCTCACCTAGGGGACTAGCGGGACCGCTGGGGGATTACAATGAGCAGTTCTTC. As protein: CASSPRGLAGPLGDYNEQFF.

This clone has a single count. The CDR3 DNA reads TGCGCCAGCAGCCAAAAGCGGGGATACAATGAGCAGTTCTTC. Its translation is CASSQKRGYNEQFF. The chain joins TRBV4-1 to TRBJ2-1; 7 positions match TRBD2. Per the germline V gene, CDR1 is MGHRA and CDR2 is YSYEKL. This CDR3 spans 14 amino acids. V trimming: 2 bases; J trimming: 4 bases; junction bases outside the gene matches: 2.

This chain links TRBV5-1 with TRBJ2-3; D gene unclear. The CDR3 covers 15 residues. V lost 0 bases and J 0 bases, leaving 8 bases between the germline ends. CDR1 SGHRS and CDR2 YFSETQ come from the germline V gene. The CDR3 here is CASSLVVDSTDTQYF. The CDR3 bases are TGCGCCAGCAGCTTGGTAGTGGATAGCACAGATACGCAGTATTTT. Together with reference TRBV5-1 and TRBJ2-3, the CDR3 gives the full variable domain: KAGVTQTPRYLIKTRGQQVTLSCSPISGHRSVSWYQQTPGQGLQFLFEYFSETQRNKGNFPGRFSGRQFSNSRSEMNVSTLELGDSALYLCASSLVVDSTDTQYFGPGTRLTVL.

The chain uses TRBV28 and TRBJ1-2, with 12 bases identical to TRBD1. CDR3 size: 15 residues. Trimming at V came to 2 bases and at J to 8 bases, leaving 6 bases not matched to a gene. Germline assignment: CDR1 MDHEN and CDR2 SYDVKM. CDR3 coding DNA: TGTGCCAGCAGTTTAGGCCGGGACAGGGGGCGCGGCTACACCTTC. It translates to CASSLGRDRGRGYTF.

CDR3 nucleotides: TGTGCCAGCAGCGCTCGACAGGGCCCTAATTCACCCCTCCACTTT. Protein product: CASSARQGPNSPLHF. The V call is TRBV9, the J call TRBJ1-6; 7 nucleotides agree with TRBD1. Trimming at V came to 3 bases and at J to 6 bases, leaving 6 bases not matched to a gene. The CDR3 has 15 amino acids. Germline lookup yields CDR1 SGDLS and CDR2 YYNGEE.

The chain is built from TRBV5-4 and TRBJ1-6; TRBD1 aligns across 7 bases. Germline CDR1 is SGHNT and CDR2 is YYREEE (reference sequence). This CDR3 spans 19 amino acids. V lost 0 bases and J lost 0; bases outside the gene matches: 9. DNA for the CDR3: TGTGCCAGCAGCTTGGGAGGGGGCGTGAGAAACTCCTATAATTCACCCCTCCACTTT. Translating gives CASSLGGGVRNSYNSPLHF.

A note on this clone: No DNA is shown, since the ends of the CDR3 on it are uncertain; the CDR3 is the one TCRdb lists. This chain joins TRBV19 and TRBJ1-5; the table gives TRBD1 as D, unverified against the DNA. The CDR3 spans 14 residues, counting both ends. In germline, CDR1 is LNHDA, CDR2 SQIVND (reference sequence). CDR3 loop: CASSSGQFNQPQHF.

This clone showed up just a few times. This chain connects TRBV7-2 to TRBJ1-5, with D perhaps TRBD1 (6 bases). This CDR3 has 16 amino acids. The germline V and J ends were trimmed by 1 base and 3 bases, with 13 bases remaining between them. The V gene's germline CDR1 is SGHTA and CDR2 FQGNSA. Here the CDR3 reads CASSLEDRPSNQPQHF. In DNA, the CDR3 is TGTGCCAGCAGCTTAGAGGACAGACCCTCCAATCAGCCCCAGCATTTT. Supplemented by reference TRBV7-2 and TRBJ1-5, the full variable domain reads GAGVSQSPSNKVTEKGKDVELRCDPISGHTALYWYRQSLGQGLEFLIYFQGNSAPDKSGLPSDRFSAERTGGSVSTLTIQRTQQEDSAVYLCASSLEDRPSNQPQHFGDGTRLSIL.

The chain recombines TRBV24-1 with TRBJ1-5; a possible D gene is TRBD1 (6 bases). The V and J ends lost 3 bases and 15 bases respectively, with 14 bases between them. The CDR3 extends over 12 amino acids. Germline V gene lookup returns CDR1 KGHDR and CDR2 SFDVKD. CDR3 sequence: CATSDTTGKWHF. The CDR3 DNA follows: TGTGCCACCAGTGATACGACAGGCAAATGGCATTTT.

This clone was recorded once. The gene calls are TRBV7-6 and TRBJ2-3, with a possible D match to TRBD2 (7 bases). Germline V lookup: CDR1 SGHVS, CDR2 FNYEAQ. This CDR3 is built from 16 residues. The ends were cut back, 5 bases at V and 4 bases at J, with 19 bases in the middle. This CDR3 is CASSLLDREGADTQYF. In DNA form, the CDR3 reads TGTGCCAGCAGCCTCCTGGATAGGGAGGGGGCAGATACGCAGTATTTT. The variable domain in full, completed from reference TRBV7-6 and TRBJ2-3, reads GAGVSQSPRYKVTKRGQDVALRCDPISGHVSLYWYRQALGQGPEFLTYFNYEAQQDKSGLPNDRFSAERPEGSISTLTIQRTEQRDSAMYRCASSLLDREGADTQYFGPGTRLTVL.

The rearrangement uses TRBV7-8 and TRBJ2-3; 7 nucleotides match TRBD2. Germline trimming cut 0 bases from V and 7 bases from J; bases unmatched to any gene: 7. This CDR3 comprises 15 residues. Germline V lookup: CDR1 SGHVS, CDR2 FQNEAQ. The CDR3 is CASSLASGEGYTQYF. DNA of the CDR3: TGTGCCAGCAGCTTAGCCTCTGGGGAGGGCTATACGCAGTATTTT.

This chain connects TRBV28 to TRBJ2-7, with D possibly matching TRBD1 (6 bases). The CDR3 sequence is 15 residues long. V shed 2 bases and J shed 4 bases, with 15 bases lying between them. Germline lookup yields CDR1 MDHEN and CDR2 SYDVKM. CDR3 sequence reads: CASSLLVQGSYEQYF. The CDR3 bases are TGTGCCAGCAGTTTACTGGTACAGGGTTCATACGAGCAGTACTTC.

The chain couples TRBV14 to TRBJ2-6; D is undetermined. The germline CDR1 and CDR2 sequences are SGHDN and FVKESK. Trimming cost V 1 base and J 3 bases, with 13 bases left between them. CDR3 length: 17 amino acids. The CDR3 DNA reads as TGTGCCAGCAGCCAAGTGACCGGAAGTGGTGGGGCCAACGTCCTGACTTTC. Translation gives CASSQVTGSGGANVLTF.

This clone has more than one count but fewer than ten. The genes are TRBV10-2 and TRBJ2-7; the D gene could be TRBD1 or TRBD2 (6 bases each). The CDR3 runs to 19 residues. Trimming took off 0 bases at V and 5 bases at J, with 26 bases between the two ends. Germline V gene sequence: CDR1 WSHSY, CDR2 SAAADI. This CDR3 is CASSESFGLGGIIGHEQYF. CDR3 DNA sequence: TGCGCCAGCAGTGAGTCTTTCGGTTTAGGGGGGATCATAGGACACGAGCAGTACTTC.